Listed below are T cell receptor beta chains from one sample, sequenced in a study of blood T cell repertoires in COVID-19. Measured with immunoSEQ multiplex PCR; TCRdb has only the in-frame clones, and not every one. The sample contains more than 85,000 clones, 70% to 90% of which appear only once. Sequenced: peripheral blood. These receptors all stem from a human donor in a cohort sampled during active COVID-19. CDR3s include the opening cysteine and the closing phenylalanine or tryptophan. D genes are given only for firm matches. Part of the rows lack a size; the others show once, few, many or a class for expanded clones.

CDR3 DNA	CDR3 protein	V gene	J gene	clone size	D gene
TGTGCCAGCAGCTTTGTGACTAGCGGGGACAATGAGCAGTTCTTC	CASSFVTSGDNEQFF	TRBV11-2	TRBJ2-1	-	TRBD2
TGCGCCAGCAGCTCCGGACAGGGTAATCGGAACACTGAAGCTTTCTTT	CASSSGQGNRNTEAFF	TRBV5-1	TRBJ1-1	-	TRBD1
TGCGCCAGCAGCCCAAGGACTAGCGGGGGGCCTGAGCAGTTCTTC	CASSPRTSGGPEQFF	TRBV5-1	TRBJ2-1	-	TRBD2
TGTGCCAGCAGTTCTACCCTTCGGGCTGGCGGGGAGGAGCAGTTCTTC	CASSSTLRAGGEEQFF	TRBV9	TRBJ2-1	-	-
TGTGCCAGCGGACAGGACTATGGCTACACCTTC	CASGQDYGYTF	TRBV2	TRBJ1-2	-	TRBD1
TGTGCCAGCAGTTACTCGAGGGCACAACGCGAGCAGTACTTC	CASSYSRAQREQYF	TRBV6-5	TRBJ2-7	-	-
TGTGCCAGCAGCTTGGCGGGGGGTTCCTACGAGCAGTACTTC	CASSLAGGSYEQYF	TRBV7-9	TRBJ2-7	-	TRBD2
TGTGCCAGCAGCTCCGCCTACGAGCAGTACTTC	CASSSAYEQYF	TRBV5-6	TRBJ2-7	-	-
TGTGCCAGCAGTTTGCCAGGTCGTCCCTATGGCTACACCTTC	CASSLPGRPYGYTF	TRBV28	TRBJ1-2	-	-
TGTGCCAGCAGAGGTGCAGGTAGAAGCAATCAGCCCCAGCATTTT	CASRGAGRSNQPQHF	TRBV6-5	TRBJ1-5	once	-
TGTGCCAGCAGTTACGGGACAGGGGTATACGAGCAGTACTTC	CASSYGTGVYEQYF	TRBV6-5	TRBJ2-7	-	TRBD1
TGTGCCAGCAGCTTGGAGAGCGGAAACATTCAGTACTTC	CASSLESGNIQYF	TRBV5-5	TRBJ2-4	-	-
TGTGCCAGCACCAAGAGGACAGGGCAATACAATGAGCAGTTCTTC	CASTKRTGQYNEQFF	TRBV6-5	TRBJ2-1	-	TRBD1
TGTGCCAGCAGCTTAACCGAGACAGGCGGAGGAGGCTACACCTTC	CASSLTETGGGGYTF	TRBV7-3	TRBJ1-2	-	-
TGTGCCAGTAGTAGCTGGGACAGCCTGACGAGGCCCCAGCATTTT	CASSSWDSLTRPQHF	TRBV19	TRBJ1-5	-	TRBD1
TGCGCCAGCAGCTTTGCGCCAGGGGGCAATCAGCCCCAGCATTTT	CASSFAPGGNQPQHF	TRBV5-1	TRBJ1-5	-	-
TGTGCCAGCAGTGAATTCGCAGGGATGCTAAACACCATATATTTT	CASSEFAGMLNTIYF	TRBV2	TRBJ1-3	-	-
TGTGCCAGCAGTATTCGCACAGATACGCAGTATTTT	CASSIRTDTQYF	TRBV11-3	TRBJ2-3	-	-
TGTGCCAGCAGCTTGGGACAGGGCGGGGTTCAAGAGACCCAGTACTTC	CASSLGQGGVQETQYF	TRBV7-9	TRBJ2-5	-	TRBD1
TGTGCCAGCGGGAGGGGCCCGGAATCCTACGAGCAGTACTTC	CASGRGPESYEQYF	TRBV5-4	TRBJ2-7	-	TRBD2
TGTGCCAGTAGTGGGGACAGGGGGCGAGAGACCCAGTACTTC	CASSGDRGRETQYF	TRBV19	TRBJ2-5	-	TRBD1
TGTGCCAGCAGGCCGATTGGGGGGGATACGCAGTATTTT	CASRPIGGDTQYF	TRBV12-3/TRBV12-4	TRBJ2-3	-	-
TGTGCCAGCCCAAAAAGACGACAGGGGCATGGCTACACCTTC	CASPKRRQGHGYTF	TRBV27	TRBJ1-2	-	TRBD1